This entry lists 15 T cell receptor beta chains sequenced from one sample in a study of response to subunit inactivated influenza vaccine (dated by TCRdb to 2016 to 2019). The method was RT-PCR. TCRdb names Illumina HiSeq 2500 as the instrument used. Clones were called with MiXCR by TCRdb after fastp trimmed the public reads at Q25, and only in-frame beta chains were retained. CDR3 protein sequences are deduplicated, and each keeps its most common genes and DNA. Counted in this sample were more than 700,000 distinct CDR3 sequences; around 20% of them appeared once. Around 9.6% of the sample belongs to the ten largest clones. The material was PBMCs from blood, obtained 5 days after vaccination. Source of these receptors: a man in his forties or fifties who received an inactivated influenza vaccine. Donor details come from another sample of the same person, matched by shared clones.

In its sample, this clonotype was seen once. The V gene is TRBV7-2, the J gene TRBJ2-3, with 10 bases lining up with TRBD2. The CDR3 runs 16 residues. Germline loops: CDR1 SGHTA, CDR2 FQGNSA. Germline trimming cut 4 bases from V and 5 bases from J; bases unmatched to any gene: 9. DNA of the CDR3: TGTGCCAGCAGCTCCGCTGGGCTAGCGGGGGTAGATACGCAGTATTTT. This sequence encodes CASSSAGLAGVDTQYF.

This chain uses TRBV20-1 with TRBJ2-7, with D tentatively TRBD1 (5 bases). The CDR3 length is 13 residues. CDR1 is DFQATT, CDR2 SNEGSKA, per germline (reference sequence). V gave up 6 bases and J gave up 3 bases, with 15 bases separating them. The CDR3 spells CSAATAQGYEQYF. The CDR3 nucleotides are TGCAGTGCCGCTACGGCGCAGGGCTACGAGCAGTACTTC.

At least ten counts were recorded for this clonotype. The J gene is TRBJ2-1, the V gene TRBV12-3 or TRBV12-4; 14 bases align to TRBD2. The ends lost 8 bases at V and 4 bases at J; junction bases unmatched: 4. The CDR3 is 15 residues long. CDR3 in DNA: TGTGCCAGCCGGACTAGCGGGGGGCGGTACAATGAGCAGTTCTTC. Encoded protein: CASRTSGGRYNEQFF.

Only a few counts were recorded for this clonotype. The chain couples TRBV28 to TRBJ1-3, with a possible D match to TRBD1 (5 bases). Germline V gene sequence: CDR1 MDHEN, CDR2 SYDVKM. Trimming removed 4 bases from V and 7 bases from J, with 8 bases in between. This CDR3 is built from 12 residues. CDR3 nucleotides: TGTGCCAGCAGTTCGGGGGTTAACACCATATATTTT. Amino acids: CASSSGVNTIYF.

The CDR3 loop is CASSLRGAGYEQYF. CDR3 nucleotide sequence: TGTGCCAGCAGCTTAAGGGGGGCAGGCTACGAGCAGTACTTC. The J gene is TRBJ2-7, the V gene TRBV7-2; D assignment may be TRBD1 or TRBD2 (6 bases each). The CDR3 length is 14 residues. The germline V gene has CDR1 SGHTA and CDR2 FQGNSA. Trimming took off 2 bases at V and 3 bases at J, with 11 bases between the two ends.

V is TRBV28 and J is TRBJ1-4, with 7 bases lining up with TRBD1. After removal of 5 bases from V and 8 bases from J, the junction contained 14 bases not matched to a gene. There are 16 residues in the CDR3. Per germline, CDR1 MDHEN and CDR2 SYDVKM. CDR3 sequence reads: CASSRRSGTVGEKLFF. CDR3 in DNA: TGTGCCAGCAGTCGAAGGTCCGGGACAGTTGGCGAAAAACTGTTTTTT.

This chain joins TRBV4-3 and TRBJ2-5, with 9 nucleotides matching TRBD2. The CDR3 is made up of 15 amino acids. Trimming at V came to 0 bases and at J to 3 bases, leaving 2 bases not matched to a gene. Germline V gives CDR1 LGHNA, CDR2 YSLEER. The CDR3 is CASSQEAGGKETQYF. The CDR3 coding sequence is TGCGCCAGCAGCCAAGAAGCGGGGGGAAAAGAGACCCAGTACTTC.

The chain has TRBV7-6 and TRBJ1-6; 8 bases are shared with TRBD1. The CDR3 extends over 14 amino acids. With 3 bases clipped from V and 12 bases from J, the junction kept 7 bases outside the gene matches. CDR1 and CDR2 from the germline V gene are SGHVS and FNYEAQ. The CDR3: CASSFGQGREPLHF. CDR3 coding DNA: TGTGCCAGCAGCTTTGGACAGGGAAGAGAACCCCTCCACTTT.

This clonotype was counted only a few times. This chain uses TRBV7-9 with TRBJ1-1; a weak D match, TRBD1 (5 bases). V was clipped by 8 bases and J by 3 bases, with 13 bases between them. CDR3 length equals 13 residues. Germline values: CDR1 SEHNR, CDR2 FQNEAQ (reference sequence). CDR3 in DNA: TGTGCCAGCCTGGGCGGGGGTCACACTGAAGCTTTCTTT. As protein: CASLGGGHTEAFF.

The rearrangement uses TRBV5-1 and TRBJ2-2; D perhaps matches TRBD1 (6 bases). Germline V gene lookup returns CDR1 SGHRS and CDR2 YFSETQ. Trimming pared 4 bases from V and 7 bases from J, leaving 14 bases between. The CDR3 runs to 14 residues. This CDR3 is CASSETGSVGELFF. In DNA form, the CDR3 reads TGCGCCAGCAGCGAAACAGGGTCTGTCGGGGAGCTGTTTTTT.

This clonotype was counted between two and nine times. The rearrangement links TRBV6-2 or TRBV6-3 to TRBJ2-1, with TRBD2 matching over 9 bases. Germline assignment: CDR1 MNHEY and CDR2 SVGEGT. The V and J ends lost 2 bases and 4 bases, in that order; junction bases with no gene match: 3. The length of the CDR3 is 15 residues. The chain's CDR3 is CASSYDLAGYNEQFF. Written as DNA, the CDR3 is TGTGCCAGCAGTTACGACCTAGCGGGGTACAATGAGCAGTTCTTC.

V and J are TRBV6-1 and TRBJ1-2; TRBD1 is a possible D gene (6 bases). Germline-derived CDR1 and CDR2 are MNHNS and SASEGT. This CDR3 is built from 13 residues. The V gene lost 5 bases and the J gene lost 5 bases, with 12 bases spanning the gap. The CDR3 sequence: CASSTGIRYGYTF. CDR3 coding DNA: TGTGCCAGCAGTACAGGGATACGTTATGGCTACACCTTC.

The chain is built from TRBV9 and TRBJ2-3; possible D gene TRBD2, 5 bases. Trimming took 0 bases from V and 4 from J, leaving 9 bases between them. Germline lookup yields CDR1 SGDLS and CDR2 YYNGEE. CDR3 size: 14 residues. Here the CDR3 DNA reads TGTGCCAGCAGCGTAGCGGGAAGACCAGATACGCAGTATTTT. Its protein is CASSVAGRPDTQYF.

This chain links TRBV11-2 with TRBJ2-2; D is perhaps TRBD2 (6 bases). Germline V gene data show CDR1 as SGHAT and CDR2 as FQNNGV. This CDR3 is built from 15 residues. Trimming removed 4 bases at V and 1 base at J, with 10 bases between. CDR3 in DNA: TGTGCCAGCAGCTCGGGACTTCTGAACACCGGGGAGCTGTTTTTT. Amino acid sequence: CASSSGLLNTGELFF. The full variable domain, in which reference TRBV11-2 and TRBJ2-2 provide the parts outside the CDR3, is EAGVAQSPRYKIIEKRQSVAFWCNPISGHATLYWYQQILGQGPKLLIQFQNNGVVDDSQLPKDRFSAERLKGVDSTLKIQPAKLEDSAVYLCASSSGLLNTGELFFGEGSRLTVL.

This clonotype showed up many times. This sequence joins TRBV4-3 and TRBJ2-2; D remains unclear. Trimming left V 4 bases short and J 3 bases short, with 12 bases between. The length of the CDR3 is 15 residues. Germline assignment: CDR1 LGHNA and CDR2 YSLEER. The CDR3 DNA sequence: TGCGCCAGCAGCCTCGACCTCGGGTACACCGGGGAGCTGTTTTTT. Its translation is CASSLDLGYTGELFF.